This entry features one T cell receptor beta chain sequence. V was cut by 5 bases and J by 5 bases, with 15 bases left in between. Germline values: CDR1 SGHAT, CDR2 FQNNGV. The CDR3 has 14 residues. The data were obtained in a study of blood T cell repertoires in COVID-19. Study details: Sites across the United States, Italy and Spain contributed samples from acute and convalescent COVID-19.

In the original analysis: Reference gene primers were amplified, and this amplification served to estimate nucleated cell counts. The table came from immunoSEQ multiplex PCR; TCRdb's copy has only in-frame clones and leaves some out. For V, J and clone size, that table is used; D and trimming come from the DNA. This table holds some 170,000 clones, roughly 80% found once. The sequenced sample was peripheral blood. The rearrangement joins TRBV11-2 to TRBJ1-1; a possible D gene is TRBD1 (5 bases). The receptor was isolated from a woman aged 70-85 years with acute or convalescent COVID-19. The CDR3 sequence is CASSLFQGGTEAFF. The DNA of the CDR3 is TGTGCCAGCAGCCTCTTTCAGGGAGGGACTGAAGCTTTCTTT.